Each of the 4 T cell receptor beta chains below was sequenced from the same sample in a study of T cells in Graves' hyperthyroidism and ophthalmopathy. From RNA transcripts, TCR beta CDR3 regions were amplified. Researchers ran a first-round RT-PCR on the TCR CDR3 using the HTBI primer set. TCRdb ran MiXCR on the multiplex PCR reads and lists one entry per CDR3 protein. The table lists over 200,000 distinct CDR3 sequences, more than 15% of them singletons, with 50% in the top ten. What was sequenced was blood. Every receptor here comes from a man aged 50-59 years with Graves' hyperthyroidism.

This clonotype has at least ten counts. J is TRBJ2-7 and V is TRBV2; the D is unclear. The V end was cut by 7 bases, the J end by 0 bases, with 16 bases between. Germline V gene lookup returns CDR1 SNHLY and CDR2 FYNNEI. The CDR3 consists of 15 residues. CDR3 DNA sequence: TGTGCCAGCAAAATTGGTGCGGCTAACTCCTACGAGCAGTACTTC. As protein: CASKIGAANSYEQYF.

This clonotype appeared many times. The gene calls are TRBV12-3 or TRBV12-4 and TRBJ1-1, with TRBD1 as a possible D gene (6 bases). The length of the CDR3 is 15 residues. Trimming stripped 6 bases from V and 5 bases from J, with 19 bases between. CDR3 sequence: CASSPIGGLGTEAFF. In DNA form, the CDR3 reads TGTGCCAGCAGCCCCATTGGGGGGCTGGGGACTGAAGCTTTCTTT.

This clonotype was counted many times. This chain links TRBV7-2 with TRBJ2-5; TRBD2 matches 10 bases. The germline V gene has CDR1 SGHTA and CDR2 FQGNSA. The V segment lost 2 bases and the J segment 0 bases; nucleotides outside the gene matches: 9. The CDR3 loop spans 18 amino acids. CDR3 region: CASSLSVVSGRNQETQYF. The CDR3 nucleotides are TGTGCCAGCAGCTTAAGCGTGGTTAGCGGGAGGAACCAAGAGACCCAGTACTTC.

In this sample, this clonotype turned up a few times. In DNA form, the CDR3 reads TGTGCCAGCAGCGTAGGGCCACAGGGTTGGGGGTCTACAGATACGCAGTATTTT. Amino acids: CASSVGPQGWGSTDTQYF. V usage is TRBV11-2 and J usage is TRBJ2-3; maybe TRBD1 (6 bases). The CDR3 is 18 amino acids. CDR1 and CDR2 from the germline V gene are SGHAT and FQNNGV. Trimming took off 5 bases at V and 3 bases at J, with 24 bases between the two ends.